This TCR beta chain was profiled in a study of blood T cell repertoires in COVID-19 (dated by TCRdb to 2018 to 2020). Describing the broader study: The collaborator samples originated in the United States, Italy and Spain and spanned the acute and convalescent phases of COVID-19. The material from the prospective study consisted of cDNA or gDNA derived from T cells, B-cell-depleted T cells, or PBMCs. Deeply sampled blood TCRbeta repertoires from subjects exposed to, actively infected with, or recovered from COVID-19 were included in the dataset. The repertoires were released in a freely available public database intended as a resource for research on the immune response to SARS-CoV-2. Samples came from the ongoing ImmuneRACE study (first 160 participants) plus 1,254 subjects from 6 global collaborators. The sample metadata nearly always contained a de-identified subject ID, COVID-19 status, age in years and sex. Where available, HLA class I and class II types were obtained from metadata supplied by the sample provider rather than from assay-based typing. Broad study findings and their caveats: The amount of clinical and demographic metadata varied by source and participant and was provided uncurated.

Comments on this clone: The antigen it binds to is not known. No quality values exist for individual bases; no much larger clone is one base distant.

TCRbeta CDR3 regions were amplified from genomic DNA by means of the immunoSEQ Assay, a bias-controlled multiplex PCR. On the authors' methods: The number of nucleated cells in each sample was estimated from the amplification of reference gene primers within the assay. Sequence reads were collapsed and filtered to measure the absolute abundance of every unique TCRbeta CDR3 rearrangement. For each sample, productive Simpson clonality was calculated by taking the square root of Simpson's diversity index across productive rearrangements. As stored in TCRdb, this immuneACCESS dataset retains in-frame rearrangements with V and J assigned. A fraction of the clones does not appear; measured against another copy, unresolved V genes explain less than half of the discrepancy, and the remainder lacks a known reason. V, J and clone size are taken as reported in that table, and D and trimming were inferred from the DNA itself. The sample includes roughly 16,000 clones, with 89% observed a single time. The ten largest clones add up to less than 4% of the sample.

The collaborating institutions used their own protocols to collect whole blood in K2EDTA tubes. For TCRbeta analysis, collaborator samples were shipped as frozen whole blood, as isolated PBMCs, or as DNA extracted from either sample type. What was sequenced was peripheral blood. This receptor was obtained from a human donor in a cohort sampled during active COVID-19.

The encoded CDR3 is CASSQDRGQFF. The nucleotide sequence reads as follows: TGTGCCAGCAGCCAAGATAGAGGGCAGTTCTTC. The chain links TRBV3-1 (or the pseudogene TRBV3-2) with TRBJ2-1, with no confident D gene call. Cut back by 0 bases and 12 bases, the V and J ends lie 6 bases apart. Including cysteine and phenylalanine, the CDR3 has 11 amino acids. The only DNA kept is the CDR3, 33 bases in frame from the first base. From a lookup of the germline V gene (reference sequence), CDR1 and CDR2 are LGHDT and YNNKEL.